The following is a T cell receptor beta chain sequence with its context. The trim removed 8 bases at V and 6 bases at J, leaving 11 bases unmatched. This CDR3 has 14 amino acids. Germline CDR1 and CDR2: LGHDT and YNNKEL (reference sequence). Genomic DNA constituted the template upon which TCR beta VDJ and CDR3 profiling was performed. TCRdb independently ran MiXCR on the reads; one entry per CDR3 protein. This sample yields fewer than 200,000 distinct CDR3 sequences, of which approximately 44% are seen a single time; about 1.1% belongs to the top ten. The sample belongs to a study of CD8+CD57+ T cells in acquired aplastic anemia. Study overall: Among healthy donors, CD4+ cells averaged approximately 10 million reads.

The clonotype was recovered from a human donor in good health. The V gene is TRBV3-1, the J gene TRBJ1-2; 8 bases are a match to TRBD1. The sequenced sample was sorted CD4+, CD8+, or CD8+CD57+ T cells (not recorded which) from PBMCs. CDR3 in amino acids: CASGSQGVGDGYTF. CDR3 DNA: TGTGCCAGCGGTTCACAGGGGGTTGGGGATGGCTACACCTTC. The variable domain in full, with the rest retrieved from reference TRBV3-1 and TRBJ1-2, is DTAVSQTPKYLVTQMGNDKSIKCEQNLGHDTMYWYKQDSKKFLKIMFSYNNKELIINETVPNRFSPKSPDKAHLNLHINSLELGDSAVYFCASGSQGVGDGYTFGSGTRLTVV.